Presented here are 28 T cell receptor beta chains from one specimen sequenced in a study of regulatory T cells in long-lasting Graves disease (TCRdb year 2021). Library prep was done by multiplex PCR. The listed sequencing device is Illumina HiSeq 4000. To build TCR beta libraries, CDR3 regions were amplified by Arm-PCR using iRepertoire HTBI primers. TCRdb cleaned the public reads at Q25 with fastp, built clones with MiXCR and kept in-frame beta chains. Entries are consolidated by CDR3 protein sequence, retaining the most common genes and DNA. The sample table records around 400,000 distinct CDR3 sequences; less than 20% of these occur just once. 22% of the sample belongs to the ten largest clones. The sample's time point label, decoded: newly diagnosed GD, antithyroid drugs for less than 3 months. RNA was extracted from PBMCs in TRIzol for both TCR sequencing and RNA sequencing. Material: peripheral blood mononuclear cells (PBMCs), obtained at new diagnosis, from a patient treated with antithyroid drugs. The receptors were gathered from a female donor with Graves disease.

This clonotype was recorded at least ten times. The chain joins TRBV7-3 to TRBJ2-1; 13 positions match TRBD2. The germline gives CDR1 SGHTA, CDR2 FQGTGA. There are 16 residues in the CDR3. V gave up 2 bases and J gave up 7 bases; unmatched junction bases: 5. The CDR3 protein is CASSLFGTSGVNEQFF. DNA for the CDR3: TGTGCCAGCAGCTTATTCGGGACTAGCGGGGTTAATGAGCAGTTCTTC.

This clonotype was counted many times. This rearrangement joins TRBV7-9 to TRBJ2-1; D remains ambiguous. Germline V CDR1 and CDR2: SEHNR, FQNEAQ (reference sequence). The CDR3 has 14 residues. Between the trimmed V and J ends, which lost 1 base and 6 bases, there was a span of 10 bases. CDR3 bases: TGTGCCAGCAGCTTAGTTTCTGGGGTCAATGAGCAGTTCTTC. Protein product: CASSLVSGVNEQFF.

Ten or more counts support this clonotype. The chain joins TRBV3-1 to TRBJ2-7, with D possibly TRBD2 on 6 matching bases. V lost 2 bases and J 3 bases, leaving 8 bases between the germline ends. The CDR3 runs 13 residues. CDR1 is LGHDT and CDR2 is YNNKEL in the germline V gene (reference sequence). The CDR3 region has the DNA TGTGCCAGCAGCCAATGGGGGGACTACGAGCAGTACTTC. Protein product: CASSQWGDYEQYF.

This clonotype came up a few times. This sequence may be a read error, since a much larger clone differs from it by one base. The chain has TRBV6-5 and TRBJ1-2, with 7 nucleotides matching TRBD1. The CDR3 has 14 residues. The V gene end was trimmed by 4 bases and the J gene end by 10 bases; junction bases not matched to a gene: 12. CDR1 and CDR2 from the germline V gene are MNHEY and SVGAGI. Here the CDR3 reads CASSLSPHRGDYTF. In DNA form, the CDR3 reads TGTGCCAGCAGTTTGTCTCCTCACAGGGGAGACTACACCTTC.

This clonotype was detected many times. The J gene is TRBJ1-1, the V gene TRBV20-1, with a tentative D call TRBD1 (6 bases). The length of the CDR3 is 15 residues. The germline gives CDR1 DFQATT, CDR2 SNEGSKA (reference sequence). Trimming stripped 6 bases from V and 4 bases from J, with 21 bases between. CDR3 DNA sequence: TGCAGTGCCGGGGGGGCAGGGGCAGGTAGCACTGAAGCTTTCTTT. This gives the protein CSAGGAGAGSTEAFF.

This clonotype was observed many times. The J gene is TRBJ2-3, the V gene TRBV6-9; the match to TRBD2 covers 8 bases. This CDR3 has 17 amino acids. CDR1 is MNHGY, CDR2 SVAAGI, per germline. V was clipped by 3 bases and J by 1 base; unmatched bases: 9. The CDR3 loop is CASSYSLRGDGTDTQYF. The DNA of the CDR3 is TGTGCCAGCAGTTACTCCCTGCGGGGGGACGGCACAGATACGCAGTATTTT.

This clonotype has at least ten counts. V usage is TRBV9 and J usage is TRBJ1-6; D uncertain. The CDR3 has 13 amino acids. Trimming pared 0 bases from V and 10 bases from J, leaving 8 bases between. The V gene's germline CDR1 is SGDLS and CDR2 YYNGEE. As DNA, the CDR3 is TGTGCCAGCAGCGTAGGTCGGGAGTCACCCCTCCACTTT. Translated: CASSVGRESPLHF.

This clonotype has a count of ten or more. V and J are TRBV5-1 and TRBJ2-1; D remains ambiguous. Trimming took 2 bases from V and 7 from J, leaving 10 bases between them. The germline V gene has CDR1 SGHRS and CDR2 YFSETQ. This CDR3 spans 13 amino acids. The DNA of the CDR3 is TGCGCCAGCAGCTTAGACGGCAGAAATGAGCAGTTCTTC. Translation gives CASSLDGRNEQFF.

The CDR3 bases are TGTGCCAGCAGTGACCAGGGGGGTTCCTATGGCTACACCTTC. Residues: CASSDQGGSYGYTF. The chain carries TRBV2 and TRBJ1-2; 7 positions match TRBD1. Trimming took 3 bases from V and 4 from J; bases not matched to a gene: 5. This CDR3 contains 14 residues. CDR1 is SNHLY and CDR2 is FYNNEI in the germline V gene.

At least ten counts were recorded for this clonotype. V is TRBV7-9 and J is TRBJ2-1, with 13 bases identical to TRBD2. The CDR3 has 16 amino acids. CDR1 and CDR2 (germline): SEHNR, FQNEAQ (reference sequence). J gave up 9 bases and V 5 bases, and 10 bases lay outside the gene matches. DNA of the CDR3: TGTGCCAGCAGCATACCTCTAAGGACTAGCGGGGGTGAGCAGTTCTTC. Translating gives CASSIPLRTSGGEQFF. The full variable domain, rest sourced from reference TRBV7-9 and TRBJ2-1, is DTGVSQNPRHKITKRGQNVTFRCDPISEHNRLYWYRQTLGQGPEFLTYFQNEAQLEKSRLLSDRFSAERPKGSFSTLEIQRTEQGDSAMYLCASSIPLRTSGGEQFFGPGTRLTVL.

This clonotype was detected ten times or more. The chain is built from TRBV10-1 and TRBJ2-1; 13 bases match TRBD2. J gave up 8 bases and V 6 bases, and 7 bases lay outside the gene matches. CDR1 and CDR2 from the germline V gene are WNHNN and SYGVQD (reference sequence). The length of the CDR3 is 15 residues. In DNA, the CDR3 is TGCGCCAGCAGCACCGGACTAGCGGGAGAGGATGAGCAGTTCTTC. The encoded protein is CASSTGLAGEDEQFF.

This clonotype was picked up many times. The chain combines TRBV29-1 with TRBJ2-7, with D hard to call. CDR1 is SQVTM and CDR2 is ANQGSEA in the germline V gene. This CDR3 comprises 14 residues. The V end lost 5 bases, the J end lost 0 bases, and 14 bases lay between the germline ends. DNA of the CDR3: TGCAGCGTTTATTTTAAGGTCGGCTCCTACGAGCAGTACTTC. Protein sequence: CSVYFKVGSYEQYF.

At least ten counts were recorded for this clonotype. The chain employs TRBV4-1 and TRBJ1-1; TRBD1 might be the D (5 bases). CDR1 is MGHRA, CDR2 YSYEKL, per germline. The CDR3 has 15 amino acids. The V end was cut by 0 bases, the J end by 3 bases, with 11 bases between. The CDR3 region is CASSQDGGSDTEAFF. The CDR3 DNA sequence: TGCGCCAGCAGCCAAGATGGGGGTAGTGACACTGAAGCTTTCTTT.

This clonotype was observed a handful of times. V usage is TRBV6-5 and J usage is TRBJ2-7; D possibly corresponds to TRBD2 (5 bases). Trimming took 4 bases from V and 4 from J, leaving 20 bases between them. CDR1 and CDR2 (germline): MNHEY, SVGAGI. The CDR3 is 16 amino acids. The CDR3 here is CASSSERARDFYEQYF. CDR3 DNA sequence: TGTGCCAGCAGTTCAGAGAGAGCGAGGGATTTTTACGAGCAGTACTTC.

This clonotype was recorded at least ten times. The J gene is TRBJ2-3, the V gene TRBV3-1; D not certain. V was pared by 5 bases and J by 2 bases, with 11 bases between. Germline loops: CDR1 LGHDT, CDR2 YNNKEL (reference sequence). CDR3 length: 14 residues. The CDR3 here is CASSTRRNTDTQYF. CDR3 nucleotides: TGTGCCAGCAGCACCCGACGTAACACAGATACGCAGTATTTT.

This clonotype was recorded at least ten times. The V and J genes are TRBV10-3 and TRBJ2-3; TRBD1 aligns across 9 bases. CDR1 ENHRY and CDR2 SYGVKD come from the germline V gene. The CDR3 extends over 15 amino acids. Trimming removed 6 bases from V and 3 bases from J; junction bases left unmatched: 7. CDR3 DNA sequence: TGTGCCATCAGCATAACAGGGGGCGCGACAGATACGCAGTATTTT. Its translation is CAISITGGATDTQYF.

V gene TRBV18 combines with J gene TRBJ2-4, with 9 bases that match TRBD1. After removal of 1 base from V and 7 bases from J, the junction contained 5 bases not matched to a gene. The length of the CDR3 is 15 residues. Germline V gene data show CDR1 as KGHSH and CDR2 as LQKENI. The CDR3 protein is CASSPQDRGGNIQYF. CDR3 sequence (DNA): TGTGCCAGCTCACCACAGGACAGGGGAGGGAACATTCAGTACTTC. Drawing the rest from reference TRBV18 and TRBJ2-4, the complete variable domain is NAGVMQNPRHLVRRRGQEARLRCSPMKGHSHVYWYRQLPEEGLKFMVYLQKENIIDESGMPKERFSAEFPKEGPSILRIQQVVRGDSAAYFCASSPQDRGGNIQYFGAGTRLSVL.

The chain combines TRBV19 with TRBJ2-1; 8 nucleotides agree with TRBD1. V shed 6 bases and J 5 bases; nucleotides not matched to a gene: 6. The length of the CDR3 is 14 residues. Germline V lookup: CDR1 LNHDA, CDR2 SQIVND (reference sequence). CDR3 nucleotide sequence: TGTGCCAGTAGACAGGGGGGATTCGACAATGAGCAGTTCTTC. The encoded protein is CASRQGGFDNEQFF.

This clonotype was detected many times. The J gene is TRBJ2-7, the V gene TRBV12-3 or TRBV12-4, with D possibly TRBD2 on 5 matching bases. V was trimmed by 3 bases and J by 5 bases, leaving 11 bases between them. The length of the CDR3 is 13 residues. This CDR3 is CASSLGGSDEQYF. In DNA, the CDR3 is TGTGCCAGCAGTTTGGGCGGGTCTGACGAGCAGTACTTC.

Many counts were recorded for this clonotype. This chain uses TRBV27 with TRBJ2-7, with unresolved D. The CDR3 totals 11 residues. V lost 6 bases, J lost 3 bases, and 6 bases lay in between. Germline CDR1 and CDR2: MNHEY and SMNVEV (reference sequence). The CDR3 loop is CASSYNYEQYF. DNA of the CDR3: TGTGCCAGCAGCTACAACTACGAGCAGTACTTC.

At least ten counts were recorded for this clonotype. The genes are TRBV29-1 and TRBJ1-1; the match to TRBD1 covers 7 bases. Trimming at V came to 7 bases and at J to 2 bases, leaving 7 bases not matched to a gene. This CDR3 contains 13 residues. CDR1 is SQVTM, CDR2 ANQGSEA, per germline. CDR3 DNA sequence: TGCAGCGCAAGGGCAGGGGGTAACACTGAAGCTTTCTTT. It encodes CSARAGGNTEAFF.

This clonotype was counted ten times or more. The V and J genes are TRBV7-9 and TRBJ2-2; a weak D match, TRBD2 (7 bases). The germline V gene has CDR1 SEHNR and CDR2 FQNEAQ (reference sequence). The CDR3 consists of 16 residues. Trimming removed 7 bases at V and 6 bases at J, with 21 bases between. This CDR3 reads CASTPGGAQGSGELFF. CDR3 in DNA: TGTGCCAGCACCCCTGGGGGGGCCCAGGGGTCCGGGGAGCTGTTTTTT. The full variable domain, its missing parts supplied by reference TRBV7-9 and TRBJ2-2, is DTGVSQNPRHKITKRGQNVTFRCDPISEHNRLYWYRQTLGQGPEFLTYFQNEAQLEKSRLLSDRFSAERPKGSFSTLEIQRTEQGDSAMYLCASTPGGAQGSGELFFGEGSRLTVL.

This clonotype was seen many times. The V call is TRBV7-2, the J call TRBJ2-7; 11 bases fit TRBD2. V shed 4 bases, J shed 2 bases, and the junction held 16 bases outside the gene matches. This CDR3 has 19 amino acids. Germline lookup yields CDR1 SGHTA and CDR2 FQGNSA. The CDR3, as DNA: TGTGCCAGCAGCTCCCAAGTCAATCGGCTAGCGGGAGGCCCCTACGAGCAGTACTTC. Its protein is CASSSQVNRLAGGPYEQYF.

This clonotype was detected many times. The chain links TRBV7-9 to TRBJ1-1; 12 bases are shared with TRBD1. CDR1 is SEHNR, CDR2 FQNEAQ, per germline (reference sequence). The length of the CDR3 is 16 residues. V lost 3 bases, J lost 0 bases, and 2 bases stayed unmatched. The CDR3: CASSLGTGGLNTEAFF. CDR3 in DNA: TGTGCCAGCAGCTTGGGGACAGGGGGCCTGAACACTGAAGCTTTCTTT.

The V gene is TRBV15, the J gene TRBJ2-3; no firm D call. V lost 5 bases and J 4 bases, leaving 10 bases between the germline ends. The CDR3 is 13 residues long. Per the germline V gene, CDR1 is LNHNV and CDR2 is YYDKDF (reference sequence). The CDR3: CATSPETPDTQYF. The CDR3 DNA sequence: TGTGCCACCAGCCCCGAGACTCCAGATACGCAGTATTTT.

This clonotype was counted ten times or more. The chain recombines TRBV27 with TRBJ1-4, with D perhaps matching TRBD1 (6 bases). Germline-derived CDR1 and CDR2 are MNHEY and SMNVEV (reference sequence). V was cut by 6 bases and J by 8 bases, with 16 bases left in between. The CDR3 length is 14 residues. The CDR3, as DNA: TGTGCCAGCAGCCTCAGGGGCACAGGGGAAAAACTGTTTTTT. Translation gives CASSLRGTGEKLFF.

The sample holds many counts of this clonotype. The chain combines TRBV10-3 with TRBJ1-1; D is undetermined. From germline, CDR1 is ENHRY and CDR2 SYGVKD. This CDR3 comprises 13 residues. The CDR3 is CAVSSVENTEAFF. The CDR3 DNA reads TGTGCAGTAAGTTCAGTCGAGAACACTGAAGCTTTCTTT.

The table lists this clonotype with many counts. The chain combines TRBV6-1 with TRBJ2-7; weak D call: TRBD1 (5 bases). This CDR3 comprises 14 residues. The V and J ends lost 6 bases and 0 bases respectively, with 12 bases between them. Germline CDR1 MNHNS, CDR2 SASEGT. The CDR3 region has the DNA TGTGCCAGCAGAAGAACAGGCCTCTCCTACGAGCAGTACTTC. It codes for CASRRTGLSYEQYF.